Below, 10 T cell receptor beta chains from the same sample are listed, as sequenced in a study of Graves' ophthalmopathy and Graves' hyperthyroidism. The sequenced template was RNA, covering the TCR beta CDR3 region. HTBI primers primed a first-round RT-PCR, and a second-round multiplex PCR followed. TCRdb reprocessed the multiplex PCR reads via MiXCR and lists one record per CDR3 protein. The sample shows some 370,000 distinct CDR3 sequences, about 17% of them seen only once. Sequencing was carried out using peripheral blood. The receptors originated from an adult woman with stable Graves' hyperthyroidism.

About this clonotype: At one of its ends the junction is not consistent with the germline gene, which may arise from a read error. V usage is TRBV6-2 or TRBV6-3 and J usage is TRBJ2-4, with 14 bases that match TRBD2. This CDR3 spans 20 amino acids. Germline V gene sequence: CDR1 MNHEY, CDR2 SVGEGT. The CDR3 sequence: CAGSYASGTSGGGAKNIKYF. The CDR3 nucleotides read TGTGCCGGCAGTTACGCCTCCGGGACTAGCGGGGGTGGGGCCAAAAACATTAAGTACTTC.

The V and J genes are TRBV6-2 or TRBV6-3 and TRBJ2-3, with D tentatively TRBD2 (6 bases). This CDR3 contains 14 residues. CDR1 and CDR2 from the germline V gene are MNHEY and SVGEGT. V dropped 7 bases and J dropped 5 bases, with 16 bases sitting between them. CDR3 region: CASTLTLGGDTQYF. Here the CDR3 DNA reads TGTGCCAGCACCCTCACCCTGGGGGGAGATACGCAGTATTTT.

This clonotype was recorded a few times. The J gene is TRBJ2-2, the V gene TRBV11-2; TRBD2 agrees at 10 bases. This CDR3 has 18 residues. The junction had 10 bases not matched to a gene; V was cut back by 0 bases and J by 6 bases. CDR1 and CDR2 (germline): SGHAT, FQNNGV. CDR3 sequence (DNA): TGTGCCAGCAGCTTAGAGGGACCCCTAGCGGGAGTCCCCGGGGAGCTGTTTTTT. Translating gives CASSLEGPLAGVPGELFF.

Ten or more counts support this clonotype. This rearrangement joins TRBV6-5 to TRBJ2-2; TRBD1 is a possible D gene (5 bases). Trimming removed 2 bases from V and 8 bases from J, with 12 bases in between. The CDR3 totals 14 residues. Germline assignment: CDR1 MNHEY and CDR2 SVGAGI. CDR3 nucleotide sequence: TGTGCCAGCAGTTACCTCGGACATCGGGGGGAGCTGTTTTTT. Its protein is CASSYLGHRGELFF.

This clonotype was observed at least ten times. CDR3 in DNA: TGCAGCGTTGATGACGGGAAACAGCCCCAGCATTTT. Amino acid sequence: CSVDDGKQPQHF. The chain uses TRBV29-1 and TRBJ1-5; D is ambiguous. The V gene's germline CDR1 is SQVTM and CDR2 ANQGSEA. The length of the CDR3 is 12 residues. The V and J ends lost 3 bases and 7 bases respectively, with 10 bases between them.

This clonotype was detected many times. The chain couples TRBV4-1 to TRBJ2-7; no firm D call. Germline V CDR1 and CDR2: MGHRA, YSYEKL. V dropped 1 base and J dropped 3 bases, with 10 bases sitting between them. The CDR3 is made up of 14 amino acids. Written as DNA, the CDR3 is TGCGCCAGCAGCCAAGGACTGGTCAACTACGAGCAGTACTTC. Its translation: CASSQGLVNYEQYF.

This clonotype was observed many times. A much larger clone differs by one base, so this may be a read error. This chain uses TRBV2 with TRBJ2-7; D unclear. The germline V gene encodes CDR1 SNHLY and CDR2 FYNNEI. The V and J ends lost 3 bases and 6 bases respectively, with 6 bases between them. This CDR3 contains 11 residues. CDR3 nucleotides: TGTGCCAGCAGTGAGCTCTCCGAGCAGTACTTC. It translates to CASSELSEQYF.

The chain employs TRBV6-1 and TRBJ1-1, with 8 bases identical to TRBD1. This CDR3 is built from 17 residues. V shed 6 bases, J shed 1 base, and the junction held 13 bases outside the gene matches. Per germline, CDR1 MNHNS and CDR2 SASEGT. The CDR3, as DNA: TGTGCCAGCAGGGCTAGGGTCCGGGACAGGTCGAACACTGAAGCTTTCTTT. Translated, it gives CASRARVRDRSNTEAFF.

This clonotype has at least ten counts. The chain links TRBV14 to TRBJ2-7, with D unclear. Per germline, CDR1 SGHDN and CDR2 FVKESK. The CDR3 loop spans 14 amino acids. Between the trimmed V and J ends, which lost 4 bases and 2 bases, there was a span of 12 bases. This CDR3 reads CASSPRPKTYEQYF. DNA of the CDR3: TGTGCCAGCAGCCCGCGGCCGAAAACCTACGAGCAGTACTTC.

This chain uses TRBV4-2 with TRBJ2-2; 8 bases are a match to TRBD1. Trimming took 4 bases from V and 0 from J; bases not matched to a gene: 4. The germline gives CDR1 LGHNA, CDR2 YNFKEQ. The CDR3 covers 16 residues. The CDR3 loop reads CASSPRQGTNTGELFF. As DNA, the CDR3 is TGTGCCAGCAGCCCCCGACAGGGGACGAACACCGGGGAGCTGTTTTTT.